This T cell receptor (beta chain) was recorded in a study of blood T cell repertoires in COVID-19. As for the study in general: Sites across the United States, Italy and Spain contributed samples from acute and convalescent COVID-19. In each case, the material was cDNA or gDNA derived from T cells, B-cell-depleted T cells, or PBMCs.

J gave up 4 bases and V 0 bases, and 5 bases lay outside the gene matches. Germline CDR1 SGDLS, CDR2 YYNGEE. The CDR3 runs 16 residues. Original processing methods: The authors estimated nucleated cell counts from reference gene primer amplification. TCRdb's copy holds only in-frame clones and misses some; the assay was immunoSEQ multiplex PCR. That table is the source of V, J and clone size, and D and trimming were worked out from the DNA. Of hundreds of thousands of clones in the sample, approximately 87% were seen once. Sequences were obtained from peripheral blood. This receptor was identified in a woman in her 40s who had recovered from COVID-19. J is TRBJ2-1 and V is TRBV9; TRBD2 matches 9 bases. CDR3 sequence: CASSVEPSGVYNEQFF. The DNA of the CDR3 is TGTGCCAGCAGCGTAGAACCTAGCGGGGTTTACAATGAGCAGTTCTTC.